This T cell receptor beta chain was obtained from a study of early T cells in non-severe SARS-CoV-2 infection. Overall study context: Chains were not paired, and sequencing was done on bulk RNA from unsorted whole blood.

There are many counts of this clonotype. Its specificity is not known. Separate cDNA molecules each had unique molecular identifiers attached to them. TCRdb independently ran MiXCR on the 5' RACE reads; one entry per CDR3 protein. The profile shows fewer than 75,000 distinct CDR3 sequences, roughly a fifth of them singletons. Findings and limits, study-wide: Missing private and CD4 specificities, VDJdb matching favored anti-spike CD8 responses.

Trimming removed 6 bases from V and 2 bases from J, with 10 bases in between. CDR3 length equals 13 residues. This receptor was identified in an adult who was a healthcare worker with PCR-confirmed SARS-CoV-2 infection or an uninfected control (not recorded which). This sample comprised whole blood, obtained at baseline. The chain uses TRBV12-3 or TRBV12-4 and TRBJ1-1; D unresolved. The CDR3 reads CASRYGHNTEAFF. In DNA form, the CDR3 reads TGTGCCAGCAGGTATGGCCACAACACTGAAGCTTTCTTT.